The clone carrying this T cell receptor (beta chain) is termed hyperexpanded. V lost 0 bases to trimming and J lost 0 bases, with 11 bases between them. CDR3 length: 16 residues. Germline CDR1 reads LGHNA; CDR2 reads YSLEER. This entry comes from a study of blood T cell repertoires in COVID-19. Study-level information: Samples representing acute and convalescent COVID-19 were sourced from the United States, Italy and Spain. Sources were T cells, B-cell-depleted T cells, or PBMCs; the material itself was cDNA or gDNA.

Original handling: Using reference gene primer amplification, nucleated cell counts were estimated. Profiling relied on immunoSEQ multiplex PCR, and the TCRdb table lists in-frame clones only, not all of them. V, J and clone size derive from that table, while D and trimming were established from the DNA sequence. The table lists roughly 100,000 clones, about 85% of them singletons, with approximately 3.1% in the top ten. Sequenced: peripheral blood. The chain couples TRBV4-3 to TRBJ1-2; maybe TRBD1 (5 bases). This sequence was found in a man aged 45 to 65 in a cohort sampled during active COVID-19. In nucleotides, the CDR3 is TGCGCCAGCAGCCAAGATTCAGGGTATACTAACTATGGCTACACCTTC. It yields the protein CASSQDSGYTNYGYTF.